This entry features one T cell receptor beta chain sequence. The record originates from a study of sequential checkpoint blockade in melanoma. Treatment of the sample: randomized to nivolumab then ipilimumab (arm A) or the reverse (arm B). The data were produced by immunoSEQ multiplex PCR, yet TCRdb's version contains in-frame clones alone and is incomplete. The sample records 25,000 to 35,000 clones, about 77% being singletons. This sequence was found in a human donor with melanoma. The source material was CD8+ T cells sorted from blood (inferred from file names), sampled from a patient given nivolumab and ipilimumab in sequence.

Written as DNA, the CDR3 is TGTGCCAGCAGCTGGGGCCGGACAGACGAGCAGTACTTC. Amino acid sequence: CASSWGRTDEQYF. V gene TRBV7-9 combines with J gene TRBJ2-7; D might be TRBD1 (6 bases). V lost 4 bases and J 5 bases, leaving 12 bases between the germline ends. The CDR3 runs 13 residues. Germline assignment: CDR1 SEHNR and CDR2 FQNEAQ (reference sequence).